The following is a T cell receptor (beta chain) sequence with its context. In each case, RNA was isolated and then reverse transcribed into cDNA as the sequencing template. Data came from immunoSEQ multiplex PCR; TCRdb stores just in-frame clones and leaves some out. The sample has 6,000 or so clones; around 60% are singletons. The data were obtained in a study of CD8+ T cells in alopecia areata. The wider study: The drug, tofacitinib, lasted 6 to 18 months, followed by 6 months off drug.

Indicated treatment: oral pan-JAK inhibitor, 5-10 mg twice daily. Samples from alopecia areata patients were lesional scalp punch biopsies and peripheral blood. This CDR3 comprises 15 residues. Germline CDR1 reads SGHVS; CDR2 reads FNYEAQ. The V gene lost 6 bases and the J gene lost 4 bases, with 15 bases spanning the gap. The sequenced sample was skin, obtained at approximately week 34, from a patient treated with tofacitinib. The chain recombines TRBV7-6 with TRBJ2-2; TRBD2 might be the D (6 bases). The receptor comes from a human donor with alopecia areata. The CDR3 DNA is TGTGCCAGCAGAGGGCAGGGAGGCGGCACCGGGGAGCTGTTTTTT. It specifies CASRGQGGGTGELFF.